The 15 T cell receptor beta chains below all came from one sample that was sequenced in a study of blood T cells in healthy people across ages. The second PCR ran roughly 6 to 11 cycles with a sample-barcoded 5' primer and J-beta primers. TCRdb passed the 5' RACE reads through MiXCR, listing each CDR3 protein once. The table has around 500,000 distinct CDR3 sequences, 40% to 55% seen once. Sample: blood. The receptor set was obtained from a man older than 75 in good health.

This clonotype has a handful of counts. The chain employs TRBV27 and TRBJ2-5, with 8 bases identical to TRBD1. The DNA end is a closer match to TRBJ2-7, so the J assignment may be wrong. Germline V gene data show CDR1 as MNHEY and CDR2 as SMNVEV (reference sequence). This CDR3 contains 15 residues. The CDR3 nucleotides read TGTGCCAGCAGGCCCCGACAGGGGATCGGCTACGAGCAGTACTTC. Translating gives CASRPRQGIGYEQYF.

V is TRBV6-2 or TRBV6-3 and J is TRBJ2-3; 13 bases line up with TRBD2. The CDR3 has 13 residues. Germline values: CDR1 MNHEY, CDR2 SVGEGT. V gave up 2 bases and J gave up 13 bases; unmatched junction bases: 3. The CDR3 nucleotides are TGTGCCAGCAGTTACGCGGGACTAGCGGGAAAGTATTTT. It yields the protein CASSYAGLAGKYF.

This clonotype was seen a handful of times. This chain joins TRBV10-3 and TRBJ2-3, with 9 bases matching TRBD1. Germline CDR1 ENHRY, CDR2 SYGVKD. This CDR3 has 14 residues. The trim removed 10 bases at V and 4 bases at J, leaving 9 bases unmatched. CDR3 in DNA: TGTGCCACCAGCGTTGGGACAGGGCCAGATACGCAGTATTTT. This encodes CATSVGTGPDTQYF.

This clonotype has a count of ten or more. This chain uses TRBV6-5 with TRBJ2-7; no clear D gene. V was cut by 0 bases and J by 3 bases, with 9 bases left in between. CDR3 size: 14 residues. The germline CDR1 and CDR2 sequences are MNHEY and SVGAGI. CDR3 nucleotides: TGTGCCAGCAGTTACTCGAATAGGGACTACGAGCAGTACTTC. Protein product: CASSYSNRDYEQYF.

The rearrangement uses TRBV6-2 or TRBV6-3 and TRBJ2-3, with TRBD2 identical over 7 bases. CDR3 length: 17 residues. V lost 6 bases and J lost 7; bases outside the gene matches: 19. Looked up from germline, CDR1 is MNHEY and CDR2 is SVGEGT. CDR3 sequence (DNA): TGTGCCAGCAGCTCCTCCGGGACTGGCGGGAGTCGTCATACGCAGTATTTT. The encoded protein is CASSSSGTGGSRHTQYF.

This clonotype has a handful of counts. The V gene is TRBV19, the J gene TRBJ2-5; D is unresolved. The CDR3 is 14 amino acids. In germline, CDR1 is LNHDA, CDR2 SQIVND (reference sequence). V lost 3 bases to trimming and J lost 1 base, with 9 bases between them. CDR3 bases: TGTGCCAGTAGTATTACGGTCCCCCAAGAGACCCAGTACTTC. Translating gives CASSITVPQETQYF. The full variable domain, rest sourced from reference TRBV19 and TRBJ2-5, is DGGITQSPKYLFRKEGQNVTLSCEQNLNHDAMYWYRQDPGQGLRLIYYSQIVNDFQKGDIAEGYSVSREKKESFPLTVTSAQKNPTAFYLCASSITVPQETQYFGPGTRLLVL.

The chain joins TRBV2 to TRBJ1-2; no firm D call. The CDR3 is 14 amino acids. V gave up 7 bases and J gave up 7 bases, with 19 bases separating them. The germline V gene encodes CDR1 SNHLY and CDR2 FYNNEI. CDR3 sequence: CASIRESSTSGYTF. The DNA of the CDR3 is TGTGCCAGCATCCGCGAGTCTTCAACTAGTGGCTACACCTTC.

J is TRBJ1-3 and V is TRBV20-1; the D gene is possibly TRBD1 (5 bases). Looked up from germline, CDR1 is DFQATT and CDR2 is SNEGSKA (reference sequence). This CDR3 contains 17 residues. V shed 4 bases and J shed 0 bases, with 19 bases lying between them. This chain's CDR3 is CSAISLGTAYSGNTIYF. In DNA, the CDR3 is TGCAGTGCTATCTCTTTGGGGACCGCTTACTCTGGAAACACCATATATTTT.

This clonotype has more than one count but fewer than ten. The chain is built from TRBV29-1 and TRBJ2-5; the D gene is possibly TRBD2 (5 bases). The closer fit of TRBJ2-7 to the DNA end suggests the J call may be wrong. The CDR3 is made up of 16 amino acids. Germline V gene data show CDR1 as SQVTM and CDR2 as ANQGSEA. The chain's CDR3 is CSVEGLRGWGDYEQYF. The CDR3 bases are TGCAGCGTTGAAGGCCTCCGGGGTTGGGGAGACTACGAGCAGTACTTC.

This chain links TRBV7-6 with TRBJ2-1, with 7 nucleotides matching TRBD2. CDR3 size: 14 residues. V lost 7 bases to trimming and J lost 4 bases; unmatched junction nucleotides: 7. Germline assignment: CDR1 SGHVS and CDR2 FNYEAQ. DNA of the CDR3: TGTGCCAGCACCATTAGCGGGCCATACAATGAGCAGTTCTTC. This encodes CASTISGPYNEQFF.

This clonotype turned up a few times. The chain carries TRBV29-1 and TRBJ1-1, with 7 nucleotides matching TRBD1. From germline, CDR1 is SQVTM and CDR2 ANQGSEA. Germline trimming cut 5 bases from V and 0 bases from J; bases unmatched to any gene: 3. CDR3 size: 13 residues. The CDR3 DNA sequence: TGCAGCGTTAGCAGGGGGATGAACACTGAAGCTTTCTTT. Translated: CSVSRGMNTEAFF.

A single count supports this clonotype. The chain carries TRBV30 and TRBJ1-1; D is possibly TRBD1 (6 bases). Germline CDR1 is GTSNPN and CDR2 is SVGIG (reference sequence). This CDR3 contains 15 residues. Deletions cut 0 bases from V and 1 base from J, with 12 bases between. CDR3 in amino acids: CAWSVSPGANTEAFF. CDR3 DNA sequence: TGTGCCTGGAGTGTATCTCCAGGGGCGAACACTGAAGCTTTCTTT.

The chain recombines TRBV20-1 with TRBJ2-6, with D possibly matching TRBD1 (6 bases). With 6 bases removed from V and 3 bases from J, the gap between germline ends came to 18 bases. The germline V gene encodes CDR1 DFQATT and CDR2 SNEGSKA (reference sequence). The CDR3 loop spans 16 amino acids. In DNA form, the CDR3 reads TGCAGTGCACCGACCATTTGGGGGCGTGGGGCCAACGTCCTGACTTTC. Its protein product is CSAPTIWGRGANVLTF.

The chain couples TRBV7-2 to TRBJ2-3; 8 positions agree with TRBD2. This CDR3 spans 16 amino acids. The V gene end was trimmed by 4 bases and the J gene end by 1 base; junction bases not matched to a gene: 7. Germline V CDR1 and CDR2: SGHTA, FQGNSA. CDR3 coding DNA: TGTGCCAGCAGCTCCCAGAGTAGCGGGGGCACAGATACGCAGTATTTT. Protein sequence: CASSSQSSGGTDTQYF.

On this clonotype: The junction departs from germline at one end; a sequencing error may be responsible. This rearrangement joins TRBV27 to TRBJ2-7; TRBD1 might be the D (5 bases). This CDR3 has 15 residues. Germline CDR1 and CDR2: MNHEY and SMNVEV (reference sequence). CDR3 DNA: TGTGCCAACAGTTTATTCGCAGGGCGGACGTACGAGCAGTACTTC. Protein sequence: CANSLFAGRTYEQYF.